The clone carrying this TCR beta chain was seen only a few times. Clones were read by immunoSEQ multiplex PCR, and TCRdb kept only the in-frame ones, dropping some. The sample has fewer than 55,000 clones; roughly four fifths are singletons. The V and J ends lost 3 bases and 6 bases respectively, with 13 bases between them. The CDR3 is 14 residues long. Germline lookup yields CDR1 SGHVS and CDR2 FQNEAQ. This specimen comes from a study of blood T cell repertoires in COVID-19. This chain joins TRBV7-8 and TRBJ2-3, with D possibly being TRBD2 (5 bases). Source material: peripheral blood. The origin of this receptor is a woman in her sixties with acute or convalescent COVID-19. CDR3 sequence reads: CASSLNGVLDTQYF. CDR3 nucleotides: TGTGCCAGCAGCTTGAACGGGGTCCTGGATACGCAGTATTTT.